The source of this T cell receptor (beta chain) is a study of T-cell memory formation after mild COVID-19. Of note for this clonotype: What it binds is not known.

V was cut by 6 bases and J by 4 bases, with 13 bases left in between. Germline V gene data show CDR1 as DFQATT and CDR2 as SNEGSKA (reference sequence). This CDR3 spans 13 amino acids. General study findings and limits: The main location of contracting CD4+ clones was CM and EM, and that of contracting CD8+ clones was EMRA. Pre-infection memory held some responding clones, suggesting pre-existing cross-reactive T cells responded. CD4/CD8 balance characterized clones contracting day 15 to 85, and CD4+ skew characterized later expanders.

5'RACE with constant-segment primers yielded barcoded, UMI-tagged TCR alpha and TCR beta cDNA libraries. TCRdb analysed the 5' RACE reads with MiXCR anew, one entry per CDR3 protein. The data show more than 450,000 distinct CDR3 sequences, about a sixth seen once. The source material was PBMCs or a T cell subset sorted from them (not recorded which). The rearrangement links TRBV20-1 to TRBJ1-3; a weak D match, TRBD1 (5 bases). This sequence was found in an adult woman who had mild COVID-19 (a few samples of this study predate the infection). Cell type and time point are not known. The CDR3 region is CSAGGTVGNTIYF. CDR3 DNA sequence: TGCAGTGCGGGAGGGACCGTAGGAAACACCATATATTTT.